Detailed here is one TCR beta chain. What it binds is not known. CDR1 MNHEY and CDR2 SMNVEV come from the germline V gene (reference sequence). The CDR3 loop spans 14 amino acids. V was trimmed by 5 bases and J by 5 bases, leaving 16 bases between them. It was with 60 Vbeta and 13 Jbeta primers that the PCR ran. Only in-frame clones appear in the TCRdb table, and some are missing; sequencing was by immunoSEQ multiplex PCR. This sample has around 94,000 clones, with over 65% found just once. This entry is derived from a study of cytomegalovirus exposure and HLA in healthy donors. Whole-study context: Researchers previously reported finding 90 million to 120 million unique TCR beta sequences from 150 million to 200 million T cells.

The study, taken as a whole, reports: A later analysis reportedly found that, within productive TCRs, an Asian-associated ancestry cluster had fewer N-insertions than the mean observed across the roughly 700 donors.

This TCR came from a man aged 40-55 years in good health and CMV-seronegative. Sequences were obtained from PBMCs. The V call is TRBV27, the J call TRBJ2-7, with D possibly TRBD2 on 5 matching bases. CDR3 sequence: CASSPSTGIDEQYF. The CDR3 nucleotides are TGTGCCAGCAGTCCTTCGACGGGGATCGACGAGCAGTACTTC.